This T cell receptor beta chain was captured in a study of response to subunit inactivated influenza vaccine. This clonotype was seen a single time. Its antigen is not known. V was pared by 1 base and J by 2 bases, with 12 bases between. Per germline, CDR1 SGHTA and CDR2 FQGNSA. This CDR3 spans 16 amino acids. Regarding the study as a whole: The authors suggested that every seasonal influenza vaccination recruits few new T cells.

One entry per CDR3 protein, called by TCRdb with MiXCR from the RT-PCR reads. This repertoire shows about 520,000 distinct CDR3 sequences, roughly 23% found once; its top ten account for less than 2.5%. This chain connects TRBV7-2 to TRBJ1-3; D call uncertain. The specimen was CD4+ T cells sorted from PBMCs, collected 4 to 6 days after vaccination. The receptor's source is a man aged 50 to 59 who received an inactivated influenza vaccine. The CDR3 region is CASSLGGKHTGNTIYF. CDR3 DNA: TGTGCCAGCAGCTTAGGGGGAAAACATACTGGAAACACCATATATTTT.